Reported below is one T cell receptor (beta chain). Antigen specificity is unknown. Germline V gene sequence: CDR1 SGHRS, CDR2 YFSETQ. The CDR3 length is 19 residues. V lost 4 bases and J lost 0, with 25 bases in between. This entry comes from a study of T cell responses to AZD1222 COVID-19 vaccine. General observations from the study: It was only after the peak T cell response that any repertoires were sampled.

Clones were sequenced by immunoSEQ multiplex PCR, and TCRdb holds only the in-frame ones, with some missing. The data show around 130,000 clones, about 82% seen once. The specimen comprised peripheral blood, sampled on day 0 of AZD1222 vaccination. The clonotype comes from an adult in good health. The chain joins TRBV5-1 to TRBJ1-2; D gene ambiguous. The CDR3 sequence: CASSIARIGPQISNYGYTF. The CDR3 nucleotides are TGCGCCAGCAGCATAGCCCGGATAGGCCCACAGATCTCTAACTATGGCTACACCTTC.